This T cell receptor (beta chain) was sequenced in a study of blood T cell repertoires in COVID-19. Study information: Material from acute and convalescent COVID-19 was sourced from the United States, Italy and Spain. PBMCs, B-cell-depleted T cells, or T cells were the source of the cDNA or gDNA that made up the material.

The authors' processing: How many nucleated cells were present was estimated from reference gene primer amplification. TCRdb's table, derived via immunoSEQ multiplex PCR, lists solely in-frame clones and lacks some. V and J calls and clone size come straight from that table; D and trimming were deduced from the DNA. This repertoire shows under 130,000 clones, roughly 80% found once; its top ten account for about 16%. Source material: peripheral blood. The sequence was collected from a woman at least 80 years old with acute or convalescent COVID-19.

CDR3 in DNA: TGTGCCAGCAGCTTGCGTCCAACAGATACGCAGTATTTT. Encoded protein: CASSLRPTDTQYF. The chain employs TRBV7-9 and TRBJ2-3; no reliable D call. Trimming left V 3 bases short and J 3 bases short, with 7 bases between. This CDR3 is built from 13 residues. CDR1 is SEHNR and CDR2 is FQNEAQ in the germline V gene (reference sequence).